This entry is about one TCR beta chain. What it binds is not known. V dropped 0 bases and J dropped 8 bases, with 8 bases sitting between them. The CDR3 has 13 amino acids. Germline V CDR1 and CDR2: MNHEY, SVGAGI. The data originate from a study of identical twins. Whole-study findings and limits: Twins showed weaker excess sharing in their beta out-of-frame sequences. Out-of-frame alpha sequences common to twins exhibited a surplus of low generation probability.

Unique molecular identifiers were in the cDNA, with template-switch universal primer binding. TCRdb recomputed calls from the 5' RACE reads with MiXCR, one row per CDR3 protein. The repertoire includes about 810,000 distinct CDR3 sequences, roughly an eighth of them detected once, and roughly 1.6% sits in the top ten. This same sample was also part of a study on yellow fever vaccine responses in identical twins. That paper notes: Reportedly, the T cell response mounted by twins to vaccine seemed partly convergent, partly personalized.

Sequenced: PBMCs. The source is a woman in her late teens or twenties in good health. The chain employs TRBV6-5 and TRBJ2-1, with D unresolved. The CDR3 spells CASSYSGKDEQFF. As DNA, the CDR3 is TGTGCCAGCAGTTACTCGGGGAAGGATGAGCAGTTCTTC.